Each of the 14 T cell receptor beta chains below was sequenced from the same sample in a study of T-cell reconstitution after alpha-beta-depleted transplantation in children. Preparing the TCRbeta library involved the use of unique molecular identifiers. MiXCR, applied by TCRdb to the PCR reads, yields one record per CDR3 protein. The sample holds hundreds of thousands of distinct CDR3 sequences; less than 15% are singletons and the top ten take about 0.77%. The sample here was PBMCs, taken before TCRalphabeta/CD19-depleted stem cell transplant. All receptors come from a girl aged 2 to 10 with congenital amegakaryocytic thrombocytopenia, due to receive a stem cell transplant.

As to this clonotype: At one boundary the junction diverges from the germline segment, which might be a read error. This CDR3 reads CANKRREGINELFF. CDR3 nucleotides: TGCGCCAACAAAAGGAGGGAGGGCATTAATGAGCTGTTCTTC. V usage is TRBV4-1 and J usage is TRBJ2-1; TRBD2 agrees at 7 bases. The CDR3 runs 14 residues. CDR1 and CDR2 from the germline V gene are MGHRA and YSYEKL.

This clonotype was counted many times. The V call is TRBV20-1, the J call TRBJ1-4; 8 positions agree with TRBD1. Germline lookup yields CDR1 DFQATT and CDR2 SNEGSKA (reference sequence). Unmatched junction bases numbered 10, after V lost 1 base and J lost 6 bases. This CDR3 spans 16 amino acids. The CDR3 sequence is CSARARTGWQHEKLFF. The CDR3 region has the DNA TGCAGTGCTAGAGCTCGGACAGGGTGGCAGCATGAAAAACTGTTTTTT.

This clonotype was seen only a few times. The chain has TRBV4-1 and TRBJ1-1; D not resolved. Germline CDR1 is MGHRA and CDR2 is YSYEKL. V was clipped by 0 bases and J by 5 bases, with 10 bases between them. This CDR3 contains 14 residues. For the CDR3, the DNA is TGCGCCAGCAGCCAAGACGATCTGGGGACTGAAGCTTTCTTT. Encoded protein: CASSQDDLGTEAFF.

This clonotype occurred many times. The gene calls are TRBV29-1 and TRBJ2-5; D perhaps matches TRBD2 (6 bases). The germline V gene has CDR1 SQVTM and CDR2 ANQGSEA. There are 12 residues in the CDR3. Trimming removed 7 bases from V and 4 bases from J, with 13 bases in between. CDR3: CSAREVGETQYF. CDR3 nucleotide sequence: TGCAGCGCCAGGGAGGTAGGAGAGACCCAGTACTTC.

This clonotype was recorded at least ten times. This chain uses TRBV12-3 or TRBV12-4 with TRBJ2-1; 9 bases agree with TRBD2. The CDR3 has 15 residues. The ends lost 5 bases at V and 3 bases at J; junction bases unmatched: 5. For the CDR3, the DNA is TGTGCCAGCAGTCCTAGCGGGAAGATCTACAATGAGCAGTTCTTC. This encodes CASSPSGKIYNEQFF.

The gene calls are TRBV12-3 or TRBV12-4 and TRBJ1-5; the D is unclear. This CDR3 comprises 14 residues. V was pared by 4 bases and J by 4 bases, with 11 bases between. The CDR3 is CASSSSSGNQPQHF. CDR3 DNA: TGTGCCAGCAGTTCGTCTTCTGGGAATCAGCCCCAGCATTTT.

This rearrangement joins TRBV5-1 to TRBJ2-5; 8 bases fit TRBD1. Germline-derived CDR1 and CDR2 are SGHRS and YFSETQ. Trimming removed 3 bases from V and 1 base from J; junction bases left unmatched: 8. This CDR3 spans 16 amino acids. CDR3 bases: TGCGCCAGCAGCTATAGACAGGGGTTACTCCAAGAGACCCAGTACTTC. It yields the protein CASSYRQGLLQETQYF.

This chain joins TRBV27 and TRBJ2-5; 13 positions match TRBD2. V lost 5 bases, J lost 5 bases, and 8 bases stayed unmatched. Germline-derived CDR1 and CDR2 are MNHEY and SMNVEV (reference sequence). The CDR3 runs to 16 residues. In nucleotides, the CDR3 is TGTGCCAGCAGTCTAATGGGACTAGCGGGAACGGAGACCCAGTACTTC. It codes for CASSLMGLAGTETQYF.

This clonotype showed up just a few times. V usage is TRBV5-1 and J usage is TRBJ2-1; 14 bases agree with TRBD2. There are 16 residues in the CDR3. The V gene's germline CDR1 is SGHRS and CDR2 YFSETQ. With 3 bases clipped from V and 8 bases from J, the junction kept 7 bases outside the gene matches. In DNA, the CDR3 is TGCGCCAGCAGCTCAGACAGACTAGCGGGAGGGGATGAGCAGTTCTTC. It translates to CASSSDRLAGGDEQFF.

The J gene is TRBJ2-3, the V gene TRBV7-8; no clear D. Germline CDR1 reads SGHVS; CDR2 reads FQNEAQ. Between the trimmed V and J ends, which lost 5 bases and 0 bases, there was a span of 12 bases. CDR3 size: 15 residues. CDR3 protein: CASSPLPRSTDTQYF. The CDR3 nucleotides are TGTGCCAGCAGCCCGCTCCCTCGTAGCACAGATACGCAGTATTTT. Together with reference TRBV7-8 and TRBJ2-3, the CDR3 gives the full variable domain: GAGVSQSPRYKVAKRGQDVALRCDPISGHVSLFWYQQALGQGPEFLTYFQNEAQLDKSGLPSDRFFAERPEGSVSTLKIQRTQQEDSAVYLCASSPLPRSTDTQYFGPGTRLTVL.

This clonotype was observed many times. The rearrangement links TRBV28 to TRBJ2-3, with D perhaps matching TRBD1 or TRBD2 (5 bases each). The CDR3 is 15 amino acids. The V gene's germline CDR1 is MDHEN and CDR2 SYDVKM. With 4 bases removed from V and 2 bases from J, the gap between germline ends came to 13 bases. The CDR3, as DNA: TGTGCCAGCAGTTGGGGACGGCCATACACAGATACGCAGTATTTT. Protein sequence: CASSWGRPYTDTQYF. Supplemented by reference TRBV28 and TRBJ2-3, the full variable domain reads DVKVTQSSRYLVKRTGEKVFLECVQDMDHENMFWYRQDPGLGLRLIYFSYDVKMKEKGDIPEGYSVSREKKERFSLILESASTNQTSMYLCASSWGRPYTDTQYFGPGTRLTVL.

There are many counts of this clonotype. The CDR3 sequence is CSARPPNSLNEQYF. In DNA form, the CDR3 reads TGCAGTGCTAGACCCCCGAACTCACTAAACGAGCAGTACTTC. V is TRBV20-1 and J is TRBJ2-7; D call uncertain. V shed 2 bases and J shed 5 bases, with 16 bases lying between them. The CDR3 is made up of 14 amino acids. Germline values: CDR1 DFQATT, CDR2 SNEGSKA (reference sequence).

This clonotype was seen more than once but under ten times. The chain links TRBV29-1 to TRBJ2-5; D is unresolved. V was clipped by 4 bases and J by 2 bases, with 8 bases between them. The germline CDR1 and CDR2 sequences are SQVTM and ANQGSEA. This CDR3 region has 12 residues. The CDR3 spells CSVVPQQETQYF. For the CDR3, the DNA is TGCAGCGTTGTCCCACAGCAAGAGACCCAGTACTTC. Together with reference TRBV29-1 and TRBJ2-5, the CDR3 gives the full variable domain: SAVISQKPSRDICQRGTSLTIQCQVDSQVTMMFWYRQQPGQSLTLIATANQGSEATYESGFVIDKFPISRPNLTFSTLTVSNMSPEDSSIYLCSVVPQQETQYFGPGTRLLVL.

This clonotype was counted ten times or more. The chain links TRBV6-6 to TRBJ2-5; D remains unclear. Germline CDR1 MNHNY, CDR2 SVGAGI (reference sequence). Deletions cut 0 bases from V and 5 bases from J, with 7 bases between. The CDR3 is 13 amino acids. CDR3 sequence (DNA): TGTGCCAGCAGTTACTCGTTGACGGAGACCCAGTACTTC. Translation: CASSYSLTETQYF.